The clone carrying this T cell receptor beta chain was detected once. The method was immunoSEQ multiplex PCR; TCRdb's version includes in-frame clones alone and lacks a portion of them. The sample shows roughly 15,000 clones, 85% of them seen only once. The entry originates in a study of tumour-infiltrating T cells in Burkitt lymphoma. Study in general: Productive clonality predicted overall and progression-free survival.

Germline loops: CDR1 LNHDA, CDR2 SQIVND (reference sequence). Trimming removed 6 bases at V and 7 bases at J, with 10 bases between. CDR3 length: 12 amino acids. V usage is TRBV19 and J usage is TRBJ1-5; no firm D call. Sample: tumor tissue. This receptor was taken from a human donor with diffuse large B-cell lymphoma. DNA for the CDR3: TGTGCCAGTAGAGGAGGGAACCAGCCCCAGCATTTT. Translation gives CASRGGNQPQHF.